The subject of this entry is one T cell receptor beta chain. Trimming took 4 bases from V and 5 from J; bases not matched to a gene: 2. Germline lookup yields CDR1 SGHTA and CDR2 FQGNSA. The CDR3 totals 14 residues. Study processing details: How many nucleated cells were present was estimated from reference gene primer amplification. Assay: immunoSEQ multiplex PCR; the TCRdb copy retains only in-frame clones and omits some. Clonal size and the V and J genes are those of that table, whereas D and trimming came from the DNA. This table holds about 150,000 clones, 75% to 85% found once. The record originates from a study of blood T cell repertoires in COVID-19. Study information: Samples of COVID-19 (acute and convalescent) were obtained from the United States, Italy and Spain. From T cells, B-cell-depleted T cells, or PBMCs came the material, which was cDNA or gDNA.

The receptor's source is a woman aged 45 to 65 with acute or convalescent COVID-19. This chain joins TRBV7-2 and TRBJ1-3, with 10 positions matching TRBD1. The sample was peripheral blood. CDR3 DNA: TGTGCCAGCAGCTGGGGACAGGGGAGAAACACCATATATTTT. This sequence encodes CASSWGQGRNTIYF.